The clone carrying this T cell receptor beta chain was found many times. Its target is unknown. It was by quantitative 5'-RACE with molecular barcodes that TCR beta libraries were made. Using its own MiXCR run on the 5' RACE reads, TCRdb lists one record per CDR3 protein. The sample includes a few hundred thousand distinct CDR3 sequences, roughly 13% of them seen just once. The data stem from a study of CD8 T cells in ankylosing spondylitis. Study-wide results and caveats: It appeared that ankylosing spondylitis blood was characterized by a TCR beta motif of eight highly homologous variants. In the blood and synovial fluid of reactive arthritis, some motif variants had been previously reported.

Germline V gives CDR1 SGHRS, CDR2 YFSETQ. The CDR3 spans 14 residues. Trimming stripped 0 bases from V and 2 bases from J, with 7 bases between. This TCR was recovered from a male donor with ankylosing spondylitis. Sequenced input: blood, either unsorted or a sorted T cell fraction (not recorded which). J is TRBJ2-3 and V is TRBV5-1; D remains ambiguous. The CDR3 bases are TGCGCCAGCAGCTTGGGATCACACACAGATACGCAGTATTTT. Translation gives CASSLGSHTDTQYF.